Listed here is a single T cell receptor (beta chain). Its antigen is not identified. This record belongs to a study of T cell responses to AZD1222 COVID-19 vaccine. Study-wide results and caveats: Nearly half of spike-specific TCRs reportedly target unmutated variant regions.

Using immunoSEQ multiplex PCR, the repertoire was profiled, and TCRdb retains in-frame clones only, with some absent. The data contain some 140,000 clones, approximately 90% of them singletons. Looked up from germline, CDR1 is LGHNA and CDR2 is YNFKEQ. This CDR3 has 16 amino acids. Trimming cost V 4 bases and J 0 bases; bases outside gene matches: 5. The specimen comprised peripheral blood, sampled on day 0 of AZD1222 vaccination. This receptor was taken from an adult in good health. V is TRBV4-2 and J is TRBJ2-1, with TRBD1 matching over 8 bases. The CDR3 sequence: CASSPGTGGSYNEQFF. The CDR3 bases are TGTGCCAGCAGCCCAGGGACAGGAGGCTCCTACAATGAGCAGTTCTTC.